The 6 T cell receptor beta chains in this list originate from one sample, sequenced in a study of blood T cell repertoires in COVID-19. TCRdb keeps only in-frame clones here, not all; method: immunoSEQ multiplex PCR. Of a few hundred thousand clones in the sample, about 90% were seen once. The sample was peripheral blood. The source is a woman in her 30s with COVID-19, enrolled during active disease.

The chain couples TRBV4-1 to TRBJ2-1; 10 positions match TRBD2. The CDR3 totals 15 residues. With 3 bases clipped from V and 15 bases from J, the junction kept 14 bases outside the gene matches. CDR1 and CDR2 from the germline V gene are MGHRA and YSYEKL. This CDR3 is CASSHEKLAGLDPFF. For the CDR3, the DNA is TGCGCCAGCAGCCACGAAAAACTAGCGGGACTAGACCCGTTCTTC.

V gene TRBV15 combines with J gene TRBJ2-2; 12 bases agree with TRBD2. Trimming cost V 3 bases and J 3 bases; bases outside gene matches: 8. Germline V gene data show CDR1 as LNHNV and CDR2 as YYDKDF (reference sequence). This CDR3 region has 18 residues. CDR3 in amino acids: CATSSPSGRVGYTGELFF. DNA for the CDR3: TGTGCCACCAGCAGCCCTAGCGGGAGGGTTGGATACACCGGGGAGCTGTTTTTT.

This chain links TRBV7-8 with TRBJ2-3; 8 bases are a match to TRBD2. Germline lookup yields CDR1 SGHVS and CDR2 FQNEAQ. J gave up 4 bases and V 5 bases, and 8 bases lay outside the gene matches. This CDR3 contains 15 residues. CDR3 in DNA: TGTGCCAGCAGCCCGACGGGACTAGAGGCAGATACGCAGTATTTT. Protein product: CASSPTGLEADTQYF.

The chain uses TRBV2 and TRBJ2-2; TRBD1 agrees at 9 bases. The CDR3 loop spans 13 amino acids. V shed 7 bases, J shed 5 bases, and the junction held 2 bases outside the gene matches. Looked up from germline, CDR1 is SNHLY and CDR2 is FYNNEI. CDR3 in DNA: TGTGCCAGCACGGGGACAGGGACCGGGGAGCTGTTTTTT. Translating gives CASTGTGTGELFF.

This clone was recorded only once. The chain employs TRBV5-1 and TRBJ1-2; D is possibly TRBD1 (5 bases). The CDR3 loop spans 14 amino acids. Between the trimmed V and J ends, which lost 5 bases and 0 bases, there was a span of 11 bases. Germline CDR1 and CDR2: SGHRS and YFSETQ. CDR3 in amino acids: CASRYDSTNYGYTF. CDR3 bases: TGCGCCAGCAGGTATGACAGCACTAACTATGGCTACACCTTC. The full variable domain, with the rest looked up from reference TRBV5-1 and TRBJ1-2, is KAGVTQTPRYLIKTRGQQVTLSCSPISGHRSVSWYQQTPGQGLQFLFEYFSETQRNKGNFPGRFSGRQFSNSRSEMNVSTLELGDSALYLCASRYDSTNYGYTFGSGTRLTVV.

The chain is built from TRBV3-1 (or the pseudogene TRBV3-2) and TRBJ2-4, with D perhaps TRBD1 (5 bases). CDR3 length: 15 amino acids. Trimming shortened V by 4 bases and J by 4 bases, and 14 bases separated the two germline ends. Germline-derived CDR1 and CDR2 are LGHDT and YNNKEL (reference sequence). Here the CDR3 reads CASSPRTPTKNIQYF. Here the CDR3 DNA reads TGTGCCAGCAGCCCTAGGACACCTACAAAAAACATTCAGTACTTC.